This is a list of T cell receptor beta chains from one sample in a study of metastatic and nonmetastatic thyroid tumors. TCRdb re-clonotyped the PCR reads through MiXCR. The table lists fewer than 40,000 clones, approximately 17% of them singletons, with about 13% in the top ten. Sequenced input: tumor tissue. The source is a female donor with papillary thyroid cancer or a benign thyroid nodule (not recorded which). Some clones in this sample may be carry-over from other donors' samples. Both conserved end residues are part of each CDR3. Some rows mark clone size as missing; the rest say once, few, many or name a class of expanded clone.

v_call: TRBV5-1; clone_size: .; cdr3_aa: CASSLWTGAGYTF
v_call: TRBV4-1; clone_size: .; cdr3_aa: CASSQDKGTNHNEKLFF
v_call: TRBV9; clone_size: many; cdr3_aa: CASSVVSQFGEKLFF
v_call: TRBV28; clone_size: many; cdr3_aa: CASSTDSLSTEAFF
v_call: TRBV11-1; clone_size: .; cdr3_aa: CASSLWRGSTDTQYF
v_call: TRBV7-9; clone_size: many; cdr3_aa: CASSLDRGKNIQYF
v_call: TRBV28; clone_size: many; cdr3_aa: CASSSPDLRTVEAFF
v_call: TRBV4-2; clone_size: .; cdr3_aa: CASSPRWDRVGYVGDNEQFF
v_call: TRBV6-2/TRBV6-3; clone_size: .; cdr3_aa: CASSYGTGGSRKTEAFF
v_call: TRBV18; clone_size: .; cdr3_aa: CASSPRQDTKTQYF
v_call: TRBV4-2; clone_size: many; cdr3_aa: CASSLGIGQTNSPLHF
v_call: TRBV2; clone_size: .; cdr3_aa: CASSNRETGTEAFF
v_call: TRBV29-1; clone_size: many; cdr3_aa: CSVMWGSDQPQHF
v_call: TRBV27; clone_size: many; cdr3_aa: CASSSRTPGTGNRYNEQFF
v_call: TRBV20-1; clone_size: .; cdr3_aa: CSAREGARNTIYF
v_call: TRBV20-1; clone_size: many; cdr3_aa: CSAIKTENEKLFF
v_call: TRBV6-1; clone_size: many; cdr3_aa: CASSLVGTIADTQYF
v_call: TRBV2; clone_size: .; cdr3_aa: CASGTGTSTEAFF
v_call: TRBV11-2; clone_size: many; cdr3_aa: CASSLVGGNEKLFF
v_call: TRBV5-8; clone_size: many; cdr3_aa: CASSLLLREQPQHF
v_call: TRBV18; clone_size: few; cdr3_aa: CASTWTGGSDTQYF
v_call: TRBV4-1; clone_size: .; cdr3_aa: CASSHKVAARSGNTIYF
v_call: TRBV29-1; clone_size: many; cdr3_aa: CSVRDRGSYEQYF
v_call: TRBV12-3/TRBV12-4; clone_size: many; cdr3_aa: CASTSRTSGLETQYF
v_call: TRBV27; clone_size: many; cdr3_aa: CASRDSYSYEQYF
v_call: TRBV28; clone_size: many; cdr3_aa: CASRTSGTVDYNSPLHF
v_call: TRBV12-3/TRBV12-4; clone_size: many; cdr3_aa: CASSRESMNTEAFF
v_call: TRBV28; clone_size: few; cdr3_aa: CASSPGTSGTYEQYF
v_call: TRBV11-2; clone_size: .; cdr3_aa: CASSGPGQLVGQETQYF
v_call: TRBV27; clone_size: many; cdr3_aa: CASGRDRTNEKLFF
v_call: TRBV19; clone_size: many; cdr3_aa: CASSAPGGVYGYTF
v_call: TRBV27; clone_size: few; cdr3_aa: CASSLMVGNQPQHF
v_call: TRBV2; clone_size: .; cdr3_aa: CASSAGEGTDTQYF
v_call: TRBV6-1; clone_size: few; cdr3_aa: CASARTKGYEQYF
v_call: TRBV5-6; clone_size: medium-sized; cdr3_aa: CASSLSTGELFF
v_call: TRBV7-2; clone_size: many; cdr3_aa: CASSLAQELKSQRF
v_call: TRBV9; clone_size: many; cdr3_aa: CASSPGGGSSQPQHF
v_call: TRBV6-1; clone_size: .; cdr3_aa: CASSGHLAGGVPDTQYF
v_call: TRBV2; clone_size: few; cdr3_aa: CASNTDRGGYNEQFF
v_call: TRBV20-1; clone_size: .; cdr3_aa: CSARPAQTSLYEQYF
v_call: TRBV4-1; clone_size: many; cdr3_aa: CASSQWRGEEPQHF
v_call: TRBV6-4; clone_size: .; cdr3_aa: CASSCQDTQYF
v_call: TRBV9; clone_size: many; cdr3_aa: CASSLWAGENEKLFF
v_call: TRBV7-7; clone_size: once; cdr3_aa: CASSLVGPGTSGRNEQFF
v_call: TRBV28; clone_size: few; cdr3_aa: CASSLWTGRKNEQFF
v_call: TRBV6-1; clone_size: .; cdr3_aa: CASSQGQRIGYTF
v_call: TRBV10-3; clone_size: few; cdr3_aa: CAIRQDNQPQHF
v_call: TRBV2; clone_size: .; cdr3_aa: CASRADGGPRTITDTQYF
v_call: TRBV7-8; clone_size: many; cdr3_aa: CASSLARGQGAVYTEAFF
v_call: TRBV19; clone_size: many; cdr3_aa: CASSTVGNTEAFF
v_call: TRBV5-1; clone_size: many; cdr3_aa: CASSSGTGGNTIYF
v_call: TRBV19; clone_size: many; cdr3_aa: CASIGTGRREAFF
v_call: TRBV7-6; clone_size: many; cdr3_aa: CASSRGPTYEQYF
v_call: TRBV19; clone_size: many; cdr3_aa: CASSIYWGLDENTIYF
v_call: TRBV15; clone_size: many; cdr3_aa: CATSRRQGGGYTF
v_call: TRBV6-5; clone_size: few; cdr3_aa: CASSYLSVIPSTDTQYF
v_call: TRBV6-1; clone_size: many; cdr3_aa: CASSLTYMGLAKNIQYF
v_call: TRBV6-1; clone_size: .; cdr3_aa: CASIRWDSSYNEQFF
v_call: TRBV3-1; clone_size: many; cdr3_aa: CASSQVGQGWEDGYTF